Shown below are 4 T cell receptor beta chains from a single sample sequenced in a study of liver allograft versus peripheral blood T cells. Turning to the study itself: Hepatic allograft T cell receptor repertoires were evaluated relative to those present in recipients' peripheral blood.

TCRdb re-derived calls from the reads in MiXCR, one entry per CDR3 protein. The sample has around 16,000 distinct CDR3 sequences, 20% to 25% seen once. These receptors originate from a human patient who had a liver transplant. The graft donor may account for some of the T cells.

Worth noting for this clonotype: Since a much larger clone is just one base distant, this may be a read error. The chain uses TRBV6-5 and TRBJ1-2; D is uncertain. Germline V lookup: CDR1 MNHEY, CDR2 SVGAGI. The CDR3 is 16 amino acids. V was clipped by 2 bases and J by 3 bases, with 16 bases between them. CDR3 in amino acids: CASSYDPRSLDYGYTF. In nucleotides, the CDR3 is TGTGCCAGCAGTTACGACCCTCGGAGTCTTGACTATGGCTACACCTTC.

This clonotype is deemed medium-sized. V gene TRBV6-1 combines with J gene TRBJ1-6, with D hard to call. CDR3 length: 16 residues. Trimming shortened V by 3 bases and J by 1 base, and 10 bases separated the two germline ends. Germline CDR1 is MNHNS and CDR2 is SASEGT. CDR3 sequence reads: CASSEGRSSYNSPLHF. CDR3 DNA sequence: TGTGCCAGCAGTGAGGGAAGGTCGTCCTATAATTCACCCCTCCACTTT.

In its sample, this clonotype was seen many times. The CDR3 bases are TGTGCCAGCAGCGGACAGGGTATTTCGGGAAACACCATATATTTT. Translating it yields CASSGQGISGNTIYF. The gene calls are TRBV6-1 and TRBJ1-3; the match to TRBD1 covers 8 bases. CDR1 and CDR2 (germline): MNHNS, SASEGT. The V segment lost 6 bases and the J segment 4 bases; nucleotides outside the gene matches: 8. The CDR3 contains 15 residues.

By its share, this clonotype is medium-sized (0.01 to 0.1%). This rearrangement joins TRBV7-2 to TRBJ1-2; 7 bases line up with TRBD1. The V gene end was trimmed by 4 bases and the J gene end by 5 bases; junction bases not matched to a gene: 10. CDR3 length equals 15 residues. Germline V gives CDR1 SGHTA, CDR2 FQGNSA. The CDR3 protein is CASSSQGGITYGYTF. The CDR3 DNA follows: TGTGCCAGCAGCTCTCAGGGGGGTATCACGTATGGCTACACCTTC.